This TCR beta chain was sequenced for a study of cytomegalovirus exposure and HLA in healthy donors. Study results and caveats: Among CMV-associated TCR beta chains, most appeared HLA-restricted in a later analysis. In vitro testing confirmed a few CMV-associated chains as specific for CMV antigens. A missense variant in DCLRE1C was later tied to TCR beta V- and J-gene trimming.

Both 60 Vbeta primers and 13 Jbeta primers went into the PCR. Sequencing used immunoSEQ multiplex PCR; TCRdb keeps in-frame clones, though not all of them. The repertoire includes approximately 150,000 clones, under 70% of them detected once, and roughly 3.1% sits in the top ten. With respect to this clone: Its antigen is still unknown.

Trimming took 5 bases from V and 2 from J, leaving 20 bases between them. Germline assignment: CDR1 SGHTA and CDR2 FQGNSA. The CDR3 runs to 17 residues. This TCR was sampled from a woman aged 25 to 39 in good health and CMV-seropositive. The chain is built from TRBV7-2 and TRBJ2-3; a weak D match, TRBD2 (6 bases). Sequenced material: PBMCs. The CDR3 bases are TGTGCCAGCAGCCGTGGCGGGGCGGGGAGACCCACAGATACGCAGTATTTT. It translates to CASSRGGAGRPTDTQYF.